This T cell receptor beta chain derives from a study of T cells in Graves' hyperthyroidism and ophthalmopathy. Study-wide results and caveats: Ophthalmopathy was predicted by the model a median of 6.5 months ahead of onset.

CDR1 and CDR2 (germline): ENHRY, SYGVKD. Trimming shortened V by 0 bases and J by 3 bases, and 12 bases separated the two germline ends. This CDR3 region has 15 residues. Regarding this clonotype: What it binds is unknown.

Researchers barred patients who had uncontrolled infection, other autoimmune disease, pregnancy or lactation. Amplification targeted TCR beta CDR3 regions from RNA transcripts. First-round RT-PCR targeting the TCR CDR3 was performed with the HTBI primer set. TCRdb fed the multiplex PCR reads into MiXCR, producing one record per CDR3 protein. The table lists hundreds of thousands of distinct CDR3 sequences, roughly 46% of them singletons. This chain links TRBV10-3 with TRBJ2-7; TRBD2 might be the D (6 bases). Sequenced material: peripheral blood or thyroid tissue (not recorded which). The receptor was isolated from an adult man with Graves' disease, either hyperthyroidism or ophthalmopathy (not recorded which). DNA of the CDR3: TGTGCCATCAGTGAGTCCCCGGGAGTGCTCTACGAGCAGTACTTC. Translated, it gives CAISESPGVLYEQYF.